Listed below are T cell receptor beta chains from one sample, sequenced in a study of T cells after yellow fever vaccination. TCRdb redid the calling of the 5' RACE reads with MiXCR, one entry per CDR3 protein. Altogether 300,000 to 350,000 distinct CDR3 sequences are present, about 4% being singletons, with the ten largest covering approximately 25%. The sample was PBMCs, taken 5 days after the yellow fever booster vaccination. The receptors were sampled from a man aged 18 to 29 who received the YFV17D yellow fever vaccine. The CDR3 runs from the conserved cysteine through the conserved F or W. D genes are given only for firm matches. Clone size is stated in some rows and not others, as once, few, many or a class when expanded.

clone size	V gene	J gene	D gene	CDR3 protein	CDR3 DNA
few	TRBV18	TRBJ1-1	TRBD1	CASSPFTSGGRGTEAFF	TGTGCCAGCTCACCTTTCACTTCAGGGGGTCGAGGCACTGAAGCTTTCTTT
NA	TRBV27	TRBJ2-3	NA	CASSLGSPDTQYF	TGTGCCAGCAGTTTAGGTTCGCCAGATACGCAGTATTTT
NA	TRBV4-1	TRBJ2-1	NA	CASSQVDLISYNEQFF	TGCGCCAGCAGCCAAGTAGACCTCATCTCCTACAATGAGCAGTTCTTC
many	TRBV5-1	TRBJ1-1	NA	CASSTRGSDTEAFF	TGCGCCAGCAGCACCAGGGGCTCGGACACTGAAGCTTTCTTT
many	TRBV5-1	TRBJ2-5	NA	CASSLGQGYQETQYF	TGCGCCAGCAGCTTGGGTCAGGGATATCAAGAGACCCAGTACTTC
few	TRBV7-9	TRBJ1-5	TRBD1	CASSLGWDREQPQHF	TGTGCCAGCAGCTTGGGTTGGGACAGGGAGCAGCCCCAGCATTTT
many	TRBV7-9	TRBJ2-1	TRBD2	CASSLSGGEQFF	TGTGCCAGCAGCCTTAGCGGGGGGGAGCAGTTCTTC
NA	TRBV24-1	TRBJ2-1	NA	CATSDLYEQFF	TGTGCCACCAGTGACCTATATGAGCAGTTCTTC
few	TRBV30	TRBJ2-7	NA	CAWSEGEDYEQYF	TGTGCCTGGAGTGAGGGGGAAGACTACGAGCAGTACTTC
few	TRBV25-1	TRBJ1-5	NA	CASRGPGQPQHF	TGTGCCAGCAGGGGACCGGGTCAGCCCCAGCATTTT
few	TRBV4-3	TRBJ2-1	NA	CASSQGIITYNEQFF	TGCGCCAGCAGCCAAGGGATAATTACTTACAATGAGCAGTTCTTC
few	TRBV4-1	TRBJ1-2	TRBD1	CASSQVPLTGGGDYGYTF	TGCGCCAGCAGCCAAGTGCCCTTGACAGGGGGCGGGGACTATGGCTACACCTTC
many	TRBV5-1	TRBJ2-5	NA	CASSLASSTTRGETQYF	TGCGCCAGCAGCTTGGCATCGTCGACTACTCGGGGGGAGACCCAGTACTTC
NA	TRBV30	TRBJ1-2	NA	CAPIPVGDFYGYTF	TGTGCTCCTATTCCGGTAGGGGATTTTTATGGCTACACCTTC
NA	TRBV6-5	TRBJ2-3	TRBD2	CASSSASGGGTDTQYF	TGTGCCAGCAGTTCGGCTAGCGGGGGCGGGACAGATACGCAGTATTTT
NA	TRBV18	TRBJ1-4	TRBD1	CASSPGTGGLGEKLFF	TGTGCCAGCTCGCCCGGGACAGGGGGCCTCGGTGAAAAACTGTTTTTT
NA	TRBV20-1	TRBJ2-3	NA	CRALKGAVTDTQYF	TGCAGGGCTCTTAAGGGAGCCGTCACAGATACGCAGTATTTT
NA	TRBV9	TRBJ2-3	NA	CASSVGRGTYTDTQYF	TGTGCCAGCAGCGTAGGACGGGGCACCTACACAGATACGCAGTATTTT
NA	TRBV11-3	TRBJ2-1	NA	CASSQRGTRNEQFF	TGTGCCAGCAGCCAGCGCGGGACCAGGAATGAGCAGTTCTTC
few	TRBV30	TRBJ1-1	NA	CAWSVWDIENTEAFF	TGTGCCTGGAGTGTTTGGGACATAGAGAACACTGAAGCTTTCTTT